These T cell receptor beta chains were read from a single sample in a study of spatial heterogeneity in lung cancer. TCRdb passed the 5' RACE reads through MiXCR, listing each CDR3 protein once. The sample records fewer than 13,000 distinct CDR3 sequences, 8.5% to 10% being singletons. Specimen: PBMCs, collected at surgery. Every receptor here comes from a male donor with early-stage non-small cell lung cancer. Both conserved end residues are part of each CDR3. Fields, in order: D gene, J gene, clone size, V gene, CDR3 DNA, CDR3 protein. The D gene is left open where the match is weak. Clone size is stated in some rows and not others, as once, few, many or a class when expanded.

d_gene: TRBD1; j_gene: TRBJ1-1; abundance: many; v_gene: TRBV28; CDR3nt: TGTGCCAGCAGCCCGACAGGGGGGGTCACTGAAGCTTTCTTT; CDR3aa: CASSPTGGVTEAFF
d_gene: TRBD1; j_gene: TRBJ2-1; abundance: many; v_gene: TRBV12-3/TRBV12-4; CDR3nt: TGTGCCAGCAGTTTAGGGGGACAGGGAAGCTACAATGAGCAGTTCTTC; CDR3aa: CASSLGGQGSYNEQFF
d_gene: .; j_gene: TRBJ1-3; abundance: many; v_gene: TRBV5-1; CDR3nt: TGCGCCAGCAGCTTGTACGACTCTGGAAACACCATATATTTT; CDR3aa: CASSLYDSGNTIYF
d_gene: .; j_gene: TRBJ1-2; abundance: .; v_gene: TRBV4-3; CDR3nt: TGCGCCAGCAGCCAAGATCGAATTACGGGGACCGTCTATGGCTACACCTTC; CDR3aa: CASSQDRITGTVYGYTF
d_gene: .; j_gene: TRBJ2-3; abundance: many; v_gene: TRBV28; CDR3nt: TGTGCCAGCAGTCCCCAGACCACAGATACGCAGTATTTT; CDR3aa: CASSPQTTDTQYF
d_gene: .; j_gene: TRBJ1-2; abundance: many; v_gene: TRBV19; CDR3nt: TGTGCCTCTCGTACGGGATCCTATGGCTACACCTTC; CDR3aa: CASRTGSYGYTF
d_gene: .; j_gene: TRBJ1-3; abundance: many; v_gene: TRBV12-3/TRBV12-4; CDR3nt: TGTGCCAGCAGTTCGGTCGCCTCGGGCATATATTTT; CDR3aa: CASSSVASGIYF
d_gene: TRBD1; j_gene: TRBJ2-5; abundance: many; v_gene: TRBV27; CDR3nt: TGTGCCAGCAGCTTTGACAGGGGAGGAGAGACCCAGTACTTC; CDR3aa: CASSFDRGGETQYF
d_gene: .; j_gene: TRBJ1-1; abundance: many; v_gene: TRBV5-1; CDR3nt: TGCGCCAGCACTCCCGAGGGGGGTCGGGCTTTCTTT; CDR3aa: CASTPEGGRAFF
d_gene: TRBD1; j_gene: TRBJ1-4; abundance: many; v_gene: TRBV20-1; CDR3nt: TGCAGTGCTGCGGACAGGGGAAGGGAAAAACTGTTTTTT; CDR3aa: CSAADRGREKLFF
d_gene: .; j_gene: TRBJ2-7; abundance: few; v_gene: TRBV7-8; CDR3nt: TGTGCCAGCAGCTTAGGAGGCAGAGGGACCACCTGGAACGAGCAGTACTTC; CDR3aa: CASSLGGRGTTWNEQYF
d_gene: TRBD1; j_gene: TRBJ1-1; abundance: .; v_gene: TRBV7-2; CDR3nt: TGTGCCAGCAGTTTAACAGGGGGCGGATCAGGAGCTTTCTTT; CDR3aa: CASSLTGGGSGAFF
d_gene: .; j_gene: TRBJ2-3; abundance: many; v_gene: TRBV5-8; CDR3nt: TGTGCCAGCAGCCTTCACACGGGTACGCAGTATTTT; CDR3aa: CASSLHTGTQYF
d_gene: .; j_gene: TRBJ1-5; abundance: medium-sized; v_gene: TRBV12-3/TRBV12-4; CDR3nt: TGTGCCAGCAGTTTATGGACAGAGATTAGCAATCAGCCCCAGCATTTT; CDR3aa: CASSLWTEISNQPQHF
d_gene: .; j_gene: TRBJ2-7; abundance: many; v_gene: TRBV10-3; CDR3nt: TGTGCCATCAGTGATCCCGGGACAACAAGCTCCTACGAGCAGTACTTC; CDR3aa: CAISDPGTTSSYEQYF
d_gene: .; j_gene: TRBJ1-4; abundance: .; v_gene: TRBV23-1; CDR3nt: TGCGCCAGCAGTCATAAGGGAGGGGAACAGGACCCTGAAAAACTGTTTTTT; CDR3aa: CASSHKGGEQDPEKLFF
d_gene: .; j_gene: TRBJ2-7; abundance: many; v_gene: TRBV29-1; CDR3nt: TGCAGCGTTGAAGGTGGGACACATACCTACGAGCAGTACTTC; CDR3aa: CSVEGGTHTYEQYF
d_gene: .; j_gene: TRBJ1-1; abundance: many; v_gene: TRBV12-3/TRBV12-4; CDR3nt: TGTGCCAGCAGGGGCCGGAACACTGAAGCTTTCTTT; CDR3aa: CASRGRNTEAFF
d_gene: .; j_gene: TRBJ2-5; abundance: .; v_gene: TRBV4-3; CDR3nt: TGCGCCAGCAGCCAAGATTTTTATCAGGGCCGCGAGACCCAGTACTTC; CDR3aa: CASSQDFYQGRETQYF
d_gene: TRBD1; j_gene: TRBJ1-1; abundance: .; v_gene: TRBV9; CDR3nt: TGTGCCAGCAGCAGACAGGGGAACACTGAAGCTTTCTTT; CDR3aa: CASSRQGNTEAFF
d_gene: .; j_gene: TRBJ2-3; abundance: many; v_gene: TRBV7-9; CDR3nt: TGTGCCAGCAGACTGAGCGGAGATACGCAGTATTTT; CDR3aa: CASRLSGDTQYF
d_gene: TRBD1; j_gene: TRBJ1-1; abundance: .; v_gene: TRBV27; CDR3nt: TGTGCCGGCAGAACTCTCCGGACAGGGGTAAACACTGAAGCTTTCTTT; CDR3aa: CAGRTLRTGVNTEAFF
d_gene: TRBD2; j_gene: TRBJ2-3; abundance: few; v_gene: TRBV13; CDR3nt: TGTGCCAGCAGCTTAGCCGCTAGCGGGGGAATCACAGATACGCAGTATTTT; CDR3aa: CASSLAASGGITDTQYF
d_gene: TRBD2; j_gene: TRBJ2-5; abundance: medium-sized; v_gene: TRBV20-1; CDR3nt: TGCAGTGCGAAGAGCGGGGGGGCGCGAGAGACCCAGTACTTC; CDR3aa: CSAKSGGARETQYF
d_gene: .; j_gene: TRBJ2-5; abundance: many; v_gene: TRBV5-1; CDR3nt: TGCGCCAGCAGCTACGAAGAGACCCAGTACTTC; CDR3aa: CASSYEETQYF
d_gene: .; j_gene: TRBJ2-1; abundance: medium-sized; v_gene: TRBV7-2; CDR3nt: TGTGCCAGCAGCCTTGGGGGGCGATCCTACAATGAGCAGTTCTTC; CDR3aa: CASSLGGRSYNEQFF
d_gene: TRBD1; j_gene: TRBJ2-5; abundance: many; v_gene: TRBV24-1; CDR3nt: TGTGCCACCAGTGATTCCGGGACAGGGAGGGAGACCCAGTACTTC; CDR3aa: CATSDSGTGRETQYF
d_gene: .; j_gene: TRBJ1-2; abundance: many; v_gene: TRBV10-3; CDR3nt: TGTGCCATCAGTGAGTCAGGCATCGGTGGCTACACCTTC; CDR3aa: CAISESGIGGYTF
d_gene: .; j_gene: TRBJ2-6; abundance: .; v_gene: TRBV10-2; CDR3nt: TGCGCCAGCATGGGGGCTATACCCTCTGGGGCCAACGTCCTGACTTTC; CDR3aa: CASMGAIPSGANVLTF
d_gene: TRBD2; j_gene: TRBJ2-7; abundance: many; v_gene: TRBV5-1; CDR3nt: TGCGCCAGCAGCCGCTCGCCGGTCAGCGGGGGGGCCAATAGCGAGCAGTACTTC; CDR3aa: CASSRSPVSGGANSEQYF
d_gene: .; j_gene: TRBJ1-3; abundance: many; v_gene: TRBV4-3; CDR3nt: TGCGCCAGCAGCCAAGATAGGGGAAACACCATATATTTT; CDR3aa: CASSQDRGNTIYF
d_gene: TRBD2; j_gene: TRBJ2-1; abundance: many; v_gene: TRBV29-1; CDR3nt: TGCAGCGTCCGGGGGGGGTTAGGGAATGAGCAGTTCTTC; CDR3aa: CSVRGGLGNEQFF
d_gene: .; j_gene: TRBJ2-7; abundance: many; v_gene: TRBV2; CDR3nt: TGTGCCAGCAGTGCGAATACCCCTAGCGCTGGGCAGTACTTC; CDR3aa: CASSANTPSAGQYF
d_gene: .; j_gene: TRBJ2-6; abundance: many; v_gene: TRBV18; CDR3nt: TGTGCCAGCCAACGACAGAACTCTGGGGCCAACGTCCTGACTTTC; CDR3aa: CASQRQNSGANVLTF
d_gene: .; j_gene: TRBJ1-4; abundance: many; v_gene: TRBV19; CDR3nt: TGTGCCAGTAGGAAAAATCAGGGGACGGCTAATGAAAAACTGTTTTTT; CDR3aa: CASRKNQGTANEKLFF
d_gene: .; j_gene: TRBJ2-6; abundance: many; v_gene: TRBV5-1; CDR3nt: TGCGCCAGCAGCCGGCAAACACCCTCTGGGGCCAACGTCCTGACTTTC; CDR3aa: CASSRQTPSGANVLTF
d_gene: TRBD1; j_gene: TRBJ2-5; abundance: .; v_gene: TRBV30; CDR3nt: TGTGCCTCGAACCGGGACAGGGGGGTTGAGACCCAGTACTTC; CDR3aa: CASNRDRGVETQYF
d_gene: TRBD2; j_gene: TRBJ2-5; abundance: .; v_gene: TRBV7-2; CDR3nt: TGTGCCAGCAGATTTAATATAGCGGGGGGGCCCCGGGAGACCCAGTACTTC; CDR3aa: CASRFNIAGGPRETQYF
d_gene: .; j_gene: TRBJ2-3; abundance: many; v_gene: TRBV29-1; CDR3nt: TGCAGCGTTGAGCCTGACATAGGAGATACGCAGTATTTT; CDR3aa: CSVEPDIGDTQYF
d_gene: .; j_gene: TRBJ2-3; abundance: medium-sized; v_gene: TRBV5-1; CDR3nt: TGCGCCAGCGGGACAGATACGCAGTATTTT; CDR3aa: CASGTDTQYF
d_gene: TRBD2; j_gene: TRBJ2-3; abundance: many; v_gene: TRBV5-1; CDR3nt: TGCGCCAGCAGCTTGGGACTAGCGGGGCCATATACGCAGTATTTT; CDR3aa: CASSLGLAGPYTQYF
d_gene: TRBD1; j_gene: TRBJ2-1; abundance: medium-sized; v_gene: TRBV28; CDR3nt: TGTGCCAGCAGCGCCCCGGGACAGGGCCGCAATGAGCAGTTCTTC; CDR3aa: CASSAPGQGRNEQFF
d_gene: .; j_gene: TRBJ2-2; abundance: many; v_gene: TRBV19; CDR3nt: TGTGCCAGTAGCCAAATCGGGACGGTGAACACCGGGGAGCTGTTTTTT; CDR3aa: CASSQIGTVNTGELFF
d_gene: TRBD1; j_gene: TRBJ2-2; abundance: medium-sized; v_gene: TRBV29-1; CDR3nt: TGCAGCGTTGATGGGACAGGGGGGCTGTTTTTT; CDR3aa: CSVDGTGGLFF